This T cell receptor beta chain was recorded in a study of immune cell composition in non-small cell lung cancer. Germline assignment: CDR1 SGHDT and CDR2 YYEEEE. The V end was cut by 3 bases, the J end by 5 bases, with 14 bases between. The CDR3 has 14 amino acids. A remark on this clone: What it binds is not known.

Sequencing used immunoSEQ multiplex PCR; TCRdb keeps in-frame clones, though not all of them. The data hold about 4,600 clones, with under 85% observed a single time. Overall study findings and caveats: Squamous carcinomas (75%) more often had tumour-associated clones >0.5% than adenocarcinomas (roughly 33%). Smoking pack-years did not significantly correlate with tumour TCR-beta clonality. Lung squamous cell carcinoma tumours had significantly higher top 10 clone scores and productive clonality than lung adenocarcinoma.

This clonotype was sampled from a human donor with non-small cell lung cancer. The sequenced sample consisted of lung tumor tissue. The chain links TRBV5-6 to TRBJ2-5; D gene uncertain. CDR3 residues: CASSSYIDGETQYF. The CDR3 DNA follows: TGTGCCAGCAGCTCTTATATTGACGGGGAGACCCAGTACTTC.